This T cell receptor beta chain is drawn from a study of cytomegalovirus exposure and HLA in healthy donors. In the study overall: Falling in the Caucasian-associated ancestry cluster were about 80% of under 500 genotyped donors. Study conclusions and caveats: V- and J-gene trimming of TCR beta was linked (in a later analysis) to a missense DCLRE1C variant.

This clone was seen only a few times. Its antigen is as yet unknown. The study ran its PCR with 60 Vbeta and 13 Jbeta primers. Clones were sequenced by immunoSEQ multiplex PCR, and TCRdb holds only the in-frame ones, with some missing. The sample shows 110,000 to 150,000 clones, approximately 71% of them seen only once. Germline V gene sequence: CDR1 SGHAT, CDR2 FQDESV (reference sequence). The V end was cut by 5 bases, the J end by 8 bases, with 18 bases between. This CDR3 region has 14 residues. This chain connects TRBV11-1 to TRBJ1-1, with D uncertain. The sequence was obtained from a middle-aged man in good health and CMV-seronegative. Sequencing was performed on PBMCs. The CDR3 DNA follows: TGTGCCAGCAGCCCTTTGGGCAGGTCTGGCGAAGCTTTCTTT. It yields the protein CASSPLGRSGEAFF.